This note documents a single T cell receptor (beta chain) sequence. These data belong to a study of blood T cell repertoires in COVID-19. On the study more broadly: Italy, Spain and the United States were the sources of the convalescent and acute COVID-19 samples.

Germline assignment: CDR1 SGDLS and CDR2 YYNGEE. V was cut by 0 bases and J by 5 bases, with 14 bases left in between. The CDR3 sequence is 15 residues long. Assay used: immunoSEQ multiplex PCR; TCRdb lists only in-frame clones, some missing. The sample consists of 33,000 or so clones, roughly 87% of them appearing once. The clonotype comes from a man aged 70-80 years with active or convalescent COVID-19. The sequencing sample was made of peripheral blood. The rearrangement joins TRBV9 to TRBJ2-5; D is unresolved. CDR3 nucleotide sequence: TGTGCCAGCAGCGTAGCTACCAATGTTTGGGAGACCCAGTACTTC. Residues: CASSVATNVWETQYF.